These 15 T cell receptor beta chains originate from one sample sequenced in a study of cytomegalovirus exposure and HLA in healthy donors. Use of 60 Vbeta and 13 Jbeta primers characterized the PCR. The method was immunoSEQ multiplex PCR; TCRdb's version includes in-frame clones alone and lacks a portion of them. The table has around 190,000 clones, roughly 82% seen once; the top ten hold around 1.2%. Material: PBMCs. These receptors came from a girl aged 2 to 9 in good health and CMV-seropositive.

The rearrangement links TRBV11-2 to TRBJ1-1; D call uncertain. CDR1 SGHAT and CDR2 FQNNGV come from the germline V gene. V lost 2 bases to trimming and J lost 7 bases, with 8 bases between them. The CDR3 is 12 amino acids. Here the CDR3 DNA reads TGTGCCAGCAGCTTAAGCGAGGGTGAAGCTTTCTTT. Translating gives CASSLSEGEAFF.

This chain connects TRBV4-1 to TRBJ2-1; D is unclear. Germline CDR1 MGHRA, CDR2 YSYEKL. V lost 1 base and J 9 bases, leaving 7 bases between the germline ends. The CDR3 contains 12 residues. The CDR3 nucleotides read TGCGCCAGCAGCCAAGGACTGGTTGAGCAGTTCTTC. This codes for CASSQGLVEQFF.

This chain connects TRBV28 to TRBJ2-2; 13 bases line up with TRBD2. Germline CDR1 reads MDHEN; CDR2 reads SYDVKM. Trimming removed 4 bases from V and 6 bases from J; junction bases left unmatched: 17. CDR3 length: 20 amino acids. The CDR3 protein is CASSSGQGLAGFQSPGELFF. The CDR3 DNA follows: TGTGCCAGCAGTTCAGGACAGGGACTAGCGGGATTTCAGAGCCCCGGGGAGCTGTTTTTT.

DNA for the CDR3: TGTGCCAGCAGCTATTACGAGGGGGCCGGGGAGCTGTTTTTT. Its translation is CASSYYEGAGELFF. This sequence joins TRBV7-6 and TRBJ2-2; the D gene is possibly TRBD1 (6 bases). The germline gives CDR1 SGHVS, CDR2 FNYEAQ. The CDR3 extends over 14 amino acids. V lost 4 bases, J lost 6 bases, and 12 bases lay in between.

The V call is TRBV6-6, the J call TRBJ1-1, with TRBD1 matching 7 bases. The CDR3 has 15 amino acids. CDR1 is MNHNY and CDR2 is SVGAGI in the germline V gene (reference sequence). Unmatched junction bases numbered 11, after V lost 5 bases and J lost 5 bases. The CDR3 nucleotides read TGTGCCAGCAGTCGCCACACAGGGGACGGGACTGAAGCTTTCTTT. Its translation is CASSRHTGDGTEAFF.

The chain employs TRBV5-1 and TRBJ2-5, with TRBD2 as a possible D gene (6 bases). The V gene lost 0 bases and the J gene lost 3 bases, with 12 bases spanning the gap. The CDR3 is 15 residues long. Germline CDR1 and CDR2: SGHRS and YFSETQ. The CDR3 sequence is CASSLGGTAEETQYF. The CDR3, as DNA: TGCGCCAGCAGCTTGGGAGGGACTGCCGAAGAGACCCAGTACTTC.

The rearrangement links TRBV4-1 to TRBJ1-2; TRBD1 matches 7 bases. Germline-derived CDR1 and CDR2 are MGHRA and YSYEKL. J lost 3 bases, V lost 8 bases, and 3 bases had no gene match. The CDR3 covers 12 residues. The CDR3 reads CASSDRDYGYTF. In DNA form, the CDR3 reads TGCGCCAGCTCCGACAGGGACTATGGCTACACCTTC.

The chain couples TRBV30 to TRBJ2-7; tentatively, D is TRBD1 (5 bases). The germline CDR1 and CDR2 sequences are GTSNPN and SVGIG (reference sequence). V was trimmed by 0 bases and J by 5 bases, leaving 11 bases between them. The CDR3 is 13 residues long. This chain's CDR3 is CAWSVRRAHEQYF. CDR3 coding DNA: TGTGCCTGGAGTGTTCGCAGGGCCCACGAGCAGTACTTC.

The chain carries TRBV28 and TRBJ1-1; tentatively, D is TRBD1 (5 bases). Germline V gene data show CDR1 as MDHEN and CDR2 as SYDVKM. The ends were cut back, 5 bases at V and 8 bases at J, with 12 bases in the middle. This CDR3 has 12 amino acids. The CDR3 loop reads CASSVLGREAFF. In DNA, the CDR3 is TGTGCCAGCAGTGTTCTGGGGCGAGAAGCTTTCTTT.

This clone was counted once. The chain links TRBV28 to TRBJ2-7; 9 nucleotides match TRBD1. The V gene's germline CDR1 is MDHEN and CDR2 SYDVKM. The V gene end was trimmed by 4 bases and the J gene end by 1 base; junction bases not matched to a gene: 5. The CDR3 is 15 residues long. For the CDR3, the DNA is TGTGCCAGCAGTTCAACCGGGACAGGGTCCTACGAGCAGTACTTC. Amino acid sequence: CASSSTGTGSYEQYF.

This chain joins TRBV5-6 and TRBJ2-1, with D perhaps TRBD1 (7 bases). Germline V gene sequence: CDR1 SGHDT, CDR2 YYEEEE. Trimming stripped 6 bases from V and 8 bases from J, with 21 bases between. CDR3 length: 15 amino acids. CDR3: CASTLQGGYSDEQFF. The CDR3, as DNA: TGTGCCAGCACCCTCCAGGGGGGATATTCAGATGAGCAGTTCTTC.

The chain uses TRBV5-1 and TRBJ2-2; D is possibly TRBD2 (5 bases). The V gene's germline CDR1 is SGHRS and CDR2 YFSETQ. The length of the CDR3 is 14 residues. Trimming stripped 2 bases from V and 4 bases from J, with 9 bases between. This chain's CDR3 is CASSFDGVTGELFF. The CDR3 nucleotides are TGCGCCAGCAGCTTCGACGGGGTCACCGGGGAGCTGTTTTTT.

Written as DNA, the CDR3 is TGTGCCAGCACGGTGGAGCGCGGGGGGGACAATGAGCAGTTCTTC. Protein product: CASTVERGGDNEQFF. The rearrangement links TRBV2 to TRBJ2-1, with TRBD2 matching over 9 bases. The CDR3 loop spans 15 amino acids. The V gene's germline CDR1 is SNHLY and CDR2 FYNNEI. Trimming at V came to 7 bases and at J to 5 bases, leaving 9 bases not matched to a gene. The variable domain in full, with the rest retrieved from reference TRBV2 and TRBJ2-1, is EPEVTQTPSHQVTQMGQEVILRCVPISNHLYFYWYRQILGQKVEFLVSFYNNEISEKSEIFDDQFSVERPDGSNFTLKIRSTKLEDSAMYFCASTVERGGDNEQFFGPGTRLTVL.

This clone was counted once. The chain has TRBV19 and TRBJ2-7, with 7 bases lining up with TRBD2. V dropped 4 bases and J dropped 4; count of bases not matched to a gene: 10. Germline V gene lookup returns CDR1 LNHDA and CDR2 SQIVND (reference sequence). The CDR3 spans 15 residues. The CDR3 region is CASSNLQRGGYEQYF. The CDR3 DNA follows: TGTGCCAGTAGTAATTTGCAAAGGGGAGGGTACGAGCAGTACTTC.

The chain has TRBV28 and TRBJ2-7; D unresolved. The CDR3 is 15 residues long. Trimming stripped 2 bases from V and 1 base from J, with 12 bases between. Per germline, CDR1 MDHEN and CDR2 SYDVKM. The CDR3 DNA reads as TGTGCCAGCAGTTTACTCCCGACATCTTCCTACGAGCAGTACTTC. Amino acid sequence: CASSLLPTSSYEQYF.